This T cell receptor (beta chain) is from a study of T cells expressing NK-cell markers. Notes on the study in general: Several donors' CD3+CD56-NKG2C+ cells were dominated by the same clonotypes.

Note on this clonotype: The antigen remains undetermined.

No DNA is given; TCRdb re-called the 5' RACE reads and lists each CDR3 protein once. Its clone listing holds about 370,000 distinct CDR3 sequences. This CDR3 comprises 16 residues. The rearrangement joins TRBV12-3 or TRBV12-4 to TRBJ1-1; with no DNA, the TCRdb D assignment of TRBD1 cannot be verified. The TCR sequence derives from a woman between 50 and 59 years old in good health. Sequencing was carried out using blood T cells: a sorted CD56 or NKG2C T cell subset, CD4+ or CD8+ T cells, or bulk PBMC T cells (not recorded which). Here the CDR3 reads CASTLGSRGWSTEAFF.